What follows are 22 T cell receptor beta chains derived from one specimen sequenced in a study of cytomegalovirus exposure and HLA in healthy donors. Researchers ran the PCR with 60 Vbeta and 13 Jbeta primers. The assay was immunoSEQ multiplex PCR, and TCRdb's table has in-frame clones only and misses some. The sample holds some 120,000 clones, 15% seen once. Sample: PBMCs. The receptor source for this set is a woman aged 18 to 35 in good health and CMV-seronegative.

The chain is built from TRBV27 and TRBJ2-3, with D possibly TRBD2 on 6 matching bases. CDR3 size: 16 residues. Trimming removed 1 base from V and 6 bases from J, with 17 bases in between. Germline CDR1 reads MNHEY; CDR2 reads SMNVEV (reference sequence). DNA for the CDR3: TGTGCCAGCAGTTTATTAGGCGGACTATTGGGGGATACGCAGTATTTT. Protein product: CASSLLGGLLGDTQYF.

This clone was counted between two and nine times. The chain uses TRBV7-9 and TRBJ1-1; no clear D. The CDR3 extends over 14 amino acids. From germline, CDR1 is SEHNR and CDR2 FQNEAQ (reference sequence). V lost 3 bases to trimming and J lost 9 bases, with 17 bases between them. CDR3 protein: CASSFTTGVEKAFF. The DNA of the CDR3 is TGTGCCAGCAGCTTTACCACGGGTGTCGAGAAAGCTTTCTTT.

This clone was counted a few times. The gene calls are TRBV27 and TRBJ2-7; D is unresolved. V was pared by 2 bases and J by 6 bases, with 11 bases between. The CDR3 covers 13 residues. The germline V gene has CDR1 MNHEY and CDR2 SMNVEV (reference sequence). CDR3 residues: CASSLAATAEQYF. CDR3 in DNA: TGTGCCAGCAGTTTAGCGGCTACCGCCGAGCAGTACTTC.

V is TRBV5-4 and J is TRBJ2-1, with TRBD2 matching 7 bases. Germline CDR1 and CDR2: SGHNT and YYREEE (reference sequence). V shed 6 bases, J shed 0 bases, and the junction held 9 bases outside the gene matches. The CDR3 is made up of 16 amino acids. Here the CDR3 reads CASTRPGGGSYNEQFF. For the CDR3, the DNA is TGTGCCAGCACCCGGCCCGGCGGGGGCTCCTACAATGAGCAGTTCTTC.

The chain recombines TRBV6-5 with TRBJ2-7; 11 bases map to TRBD2. The CDR3 loop spans 13 amino acids. V dropped 6 bases and J dropped 2; count of bases not matched to a gene: 0. Germline V gives CDR1 MNHEY, CDR2 SVGAGI. CDR3 nucleotides: TGTGCCAGCAGACTAGCGGGAGCCTACGAGCAGTACTTC. This translates into CASRLAGAYEQYF.

This clone has a handful of counts. The V call is TRBV11-2, the J call TRBJ2-3, with 8 bases that match TRBD2. The CDR3 runs to 16 residues. Per germline, CDR1 SGHAT and CDR2 FQNNGV. Unmatched junction bases numbered 10, after V lost 5 bases and J lost 3 bases. CDR3 amino acids: CASSRPGGLGTDTQYF. The CDR3 region has the DNA TGTGCCAGCAGCCGCCCTGGGGGACTAGGAACAGATACGCAGTATTTT.

V gene TRBV7-9 combines with J gene TRBJ2-1; D is possibly TRBD1 (6 bases). Deletions cut 2 bases from V and 5 bases from J, with 10 bases between. There are 14 residues in the CDR3. Germline V gene lookup returns CDR1 SEHNR and CDR2 FQNEAQ (reference sequence). In DNA, the CDR3 is TGTGCCAGCAGCTTACCAGGGGCGAACAATGAGCAGTTCTTC. Translated, it gives CASSLPGANNEQFF.

This clone came up a few times. The V and J genes are TRBV15 and TRBJ2-2; D is perhaps TRBD1 (5 bases). The germline CDR1 and CDR2 sequences are LNHNV and YYDKDF (reference sequence). Between the trimmed V and J ends, which lost 1 base and 3 bases, there was a span of 6 bases. This CDR3 is built from 14 residues. DNA of the CDR3: TGTGCCACCAGCAGAGGACAGTACACCGGGGAGCTGTTTTTT. It yields the protein CATSRGQYTGELFF.

This clone has just a few counts. The gene calls are TRBV30 and TRBJ2-7; D may be TRBD2 (6 bases). CDR1 is GTSNPN and CDR2 is SVGIG in the germline V gene (reference sequence). The CDR3 has 13 amino acids. V dropped 1 base and J dropped 7 bases, with 14 bases sitting between them. CDR3 sequence (DNA): TGTGCCTGGAGTGAAGGCGTGGGGGGTGAGCAGTACTTC. Translated, it gives CAWSEGVGGEQYF.

The chain combines TRBV30 with TRBJ1-6, with 7 bases lining up with TRBD1. CDR1 and CDR2 from the germline V gene are GTSNPN and SVGIG (reference sequence). This CDR3 spans 15 amino acids. The V segment lost 2 bases and the J segment 3 bases; nucleotides outside the gene matches: 4. The CDR3 region has the DNA TGTGCCTGGAGTCCGGACAGGATCTATAATTCACCCCTCCACTTT. Its protein is CAWSPDRIYNSPLHF.

This rearrangement joins TRBV7-6 to TRBJ2-7; D is possibly TRBD1 (5 bases). The CDR3 has 13 amino acids. The germline V and J ends were trimmed by 3 bases and 1 base, with 7 bases remaining between them. Germline V CDR1 and CDR2: SGHVS, FNYEAQ. CDR3 sequence (DNA): TGTGCCAGCAGCTTTGACAGTTCCTACGAGCAGTACTTC. This sequence encodes CASSFDSSYEQYF. The variable domain in full, completed from reference TRBV7-6 and TRBJ2-7, reads GAGVSQSPRYKVTKRGQDVALRCDPISGHVSLYWYRQALGQGPEFLTYFNYEAQQDKSGLPNDRFSAERPEGSISTLTIQRTEQRDSAMYRCASSFDSSYEQYFGPGTRLTVT.

This clone was found a few times. CDR3: CAWSEGGPGELFF. The CDR3 nucleotides read TGTGCCTGGAGTGAAGGGGGCCCCGGGGAGCTGTTTTTT. V usage is TRBV30 and J usage is TRBJ2-2; 7 positions agree with TRBD1. The CDR3 spans 13 residues. Germline loops: CDR1 GTSNPN, CDR2 SVGIG (reference sequence). The V segment lost 1 base and the J segment 6 bases; nucleotides outside the gene matches: 2.

This clone was counted a few times. The gene calls are TRBV2 and TRBJ2-1, with 8 positions matching TRBD2. Trimming removed 0 bases from V and 8 bases from J; junction bases left unmatched: 6. Germline CDR1 is SNHLY and CDR2 is FYNNEI. The CDR3 runs 15 residues. The CDR3 loop reads CASSEARGVADEQFF. DNA for the CDR3: TGTGCCAGCAGTGAAGCGCGGGGGGTTGCGGATGAGCAGTTCTTC.

Turning to this clone: Other DNA sequences in the sample encode the same CDR3. V and J are TRBV19 and TRBJ2-2; D unresolved. Germline values: CDR1 LNHDA, CDR2 SQIVND (reference sequence). The germline V and J ends were trimmed by 3 bases and 1 base, with 6 bases remaining between them. The CDR3 consists of 14 residues. The CDR3 nucleotides read TGTGCCAGTAGTATTGAGCGGAACACCGGGGAGCTGTTTTTT. As protein: CASSIERNTGELFF.

The genes are TRBV6-1 and TRBJ1-1; D gene uncertain. This CDR3 has 15 residues. Trimming cost V 1 base and J 0 bases, with 9 bases left between them. Per germline, CDR1 MNHNS and CDR2 SASEGT. The CDR3 reads CASSEVWAMNTEAFF. The DNA for the CDR3 is TGTGCCAGCAGTGAAGTTTGGGCCATGAACACTGAAGCTTTCTTT.

This clone was observed a few times. The chain uses TRBV7-9 and TRBJ2-7; 12 bases map to TRBD2. J lost 5 bases, V lost 5 bases, and 13 bases had no gene match. The CDR3 totals 17 residues. In germline, CDR1 is SEHNR, CDR2 FQNEAQ (reference sequence). The CDR3 reads CASSLSPRASGRDEQYF. The DNA of the CDR3 is TGTGCCAGCAGCCTCTCGCCCCGGGCTAGCGGGAGGGACGAGCAGTACTTC. Supplemented by reference TRBV7-9 and TRBJ2-7, the full variable domain reads DTGVSQNPRHKITKRGQNVTFRCDPISEHNRLYWYRQTLGQGPEFLTYFQNEAQLEKSRLLSDRFSAERPKGSFSTLEIQRTEQGDSAMYLCASSLSPRASGRDEQYFGPGTRLTVT.

The chain combines TRBV6-4 with TRBJ2-3, with TRBD2 matching 11 bases. The germline V gene has CDR1 MRHNA and CDR2 SNTAGT. The trim removed 0 bases at V and 2 bases at J, leaving 4 bases unmatched. The length of the CDR3 is 17 residues. The CDR3 sequence: CASSDSPSGRSTDTQYF. In nucleotides, the CDR3 is TGTGCCAGCAGTGACTCACCTAGCGGGAGGTCCACAGATACGCAGTATTTT.

This chain joins TRBV9 and TRBJ2-3; 8 bases are shared with TRBD1. V was pared by 4 bases and J by 5 bases, with 24 bases of the junction left unmatched. Germline V gene data show CDR1 as SGDLS and CDR2 as YYNGEE. CDR3 length: 20 amino acids. The CDR3 here is CASSPRDRLGRGSREDTQYF. The CDR3 DNA sequence: TGTGCCAGCAGCCCGCGGGACAGGTTGGGCCGGGGTTCCCGTGAAGATACGCAGTATTTT. Based on the CDR3 plus reference TRBV9 and TRBJ2-3, the full variable domain is DSGVTQTPKHLITATGQRVTLRCSPRSGDLSVYWYQQSLDQGLQFLIQYYNGEERAKGNILERFSAQQFPDLHSELNLSSLELGDSALYFCASSPRDRLGRGSREDTQYFGPGTRLTVL.

The CDR3, as DNA: TGTGCCAGCAGCTTAACTAGCGGGGGGCCACCTTCCTACAATGAGCAGTTCTTC. The encoded protein is CASSLTSGGPPSYNEQFF. J is TRBJ2-1 and V is TRBV11-2, with TRBD2 matching 12 bases. V dropped 2 bases and J dropped 1; count of bases not matched to a gene: 6. Germline CDR1 reads SGHAT; CDR2 reads FQNNGV. CDR3 size: 18 residues.

This clone was seen more than once but under ten times. The CDR3 spells CASSLLGGLGSNQPQHF. Here the CDR3 DNA reads TGTGCCAGCAGTTTATTGGGGGGGCTGGGTAGCAATCAGCCCCAGCATTTT. The V and J genes are TRBV27 and TRBJ1-5; possibly TRBD1 for D (6 bases). The CDR3 consists of 17 residues. The V end lost 1 base, the J end lost 0 bases, and 13 bases lay between the germline ends. CDR1 is MNHEY, CDR2 SMNVEV, per germline (reference sequence).

This clone turned up a few times. The chain combines TRBV14 with TRBJ2-6, with unresolved D. The CDR3 consists of 16 residues. V was pared by 0 bases and J by 0 bases, with 6 bases between. Germline lookup yields CDR1 SGHDN and CDR2 FVKESK. CDR3 in amino acids: CASSQDRASGANVLTF. The CDR3 DNA reads as TGTGCCAGCAGCCAAGATCGAGCCTCTGGGGCCAACGTCCTGACTTTC.

This clone has more than one count but fewer than ten. The chain couples TRBV29-1 to TRBJ2-3, with no clear D. This CDR3 region has 11 residues. CDR1 is SQVTM, CDR2 ANQGSEA, per germline. Trimming removed 4 bases from V and 5 bases from J, with 7 bases in between. The DNA of the CDR3 is TGCAGCGTTGCGTCGGGAGATACGCAGTATTTT. This gives the protein CSVASGDTQYF.